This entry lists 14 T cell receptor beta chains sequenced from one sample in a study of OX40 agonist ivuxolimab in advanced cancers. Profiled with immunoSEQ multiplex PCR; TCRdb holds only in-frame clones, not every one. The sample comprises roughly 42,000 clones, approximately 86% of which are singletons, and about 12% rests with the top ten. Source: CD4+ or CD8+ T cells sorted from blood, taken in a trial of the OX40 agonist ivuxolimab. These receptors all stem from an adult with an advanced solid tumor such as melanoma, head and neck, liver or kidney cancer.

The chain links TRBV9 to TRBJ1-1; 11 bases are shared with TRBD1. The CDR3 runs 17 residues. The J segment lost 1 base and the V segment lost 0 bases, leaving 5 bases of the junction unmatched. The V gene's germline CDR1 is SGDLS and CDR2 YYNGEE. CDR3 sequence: CASSVGRGTGGNTEAFF. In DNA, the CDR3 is TGTGCCAGCAGCGTAGGAAGGGGGACAGGGGGGAACACTGAAGCTTTCTTT.

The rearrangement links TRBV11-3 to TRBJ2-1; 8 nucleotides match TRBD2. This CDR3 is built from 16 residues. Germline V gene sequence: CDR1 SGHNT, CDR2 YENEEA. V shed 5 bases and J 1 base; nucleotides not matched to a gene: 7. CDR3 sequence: CASSPGAGESYNEQFF. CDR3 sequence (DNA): TGTGCCAGCAGCCCCGGAGCGGGGGAGTCCTACAATGAGCAGTTCTTC.

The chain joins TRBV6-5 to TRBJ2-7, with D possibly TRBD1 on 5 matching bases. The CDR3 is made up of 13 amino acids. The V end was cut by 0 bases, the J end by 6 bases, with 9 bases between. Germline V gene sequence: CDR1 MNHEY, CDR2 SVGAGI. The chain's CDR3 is CASSYSAGLEQYF. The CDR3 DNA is TGTGCCAGCAGTTACTCGGCAGGGCTCGAGCAGTACTTC.

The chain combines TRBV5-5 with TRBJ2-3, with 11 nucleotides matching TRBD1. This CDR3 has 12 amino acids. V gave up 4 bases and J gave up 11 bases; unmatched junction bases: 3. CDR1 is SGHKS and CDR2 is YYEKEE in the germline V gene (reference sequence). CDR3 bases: TGTGCCAGCAGCACCGGGACAGGGGGGCAGTATTTT. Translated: CASSTGTGGQYF.

For the CDR3, the DNA is TGTGCCACCAGCAGAGGTGTGGTAATGAACACTGAAGCTTTCTTT. Protein: CATSRGVVMNTEAFF. The chain recombines TRBV15 with TRBJ1-1; D unclear. The ends were cut back, 1 base at V and 0 bases at J, with 9 bases in the middle. The CDR3 is 15 residues long. The V gene's germline CDR1 is LNHNV and CDR2 YYDKDF (reference sequence).

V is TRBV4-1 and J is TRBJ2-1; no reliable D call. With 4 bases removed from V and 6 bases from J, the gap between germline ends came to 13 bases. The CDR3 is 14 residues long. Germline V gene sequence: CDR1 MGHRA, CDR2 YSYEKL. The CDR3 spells CASSPKDFGNEQFF. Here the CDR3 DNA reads TGCGCCAGCAGCCCCAAGGATTTCGGCAATGAGCAGTTCTTC.

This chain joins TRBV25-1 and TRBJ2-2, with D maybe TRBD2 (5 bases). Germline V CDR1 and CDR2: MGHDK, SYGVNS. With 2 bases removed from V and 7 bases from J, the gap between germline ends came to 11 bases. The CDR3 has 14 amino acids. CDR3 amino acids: CASSEGGEGGELFF. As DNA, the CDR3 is TGTGCCAGCAGTGAAGGAGGAGAAGGCGGGGAGCTGTTTTTT.

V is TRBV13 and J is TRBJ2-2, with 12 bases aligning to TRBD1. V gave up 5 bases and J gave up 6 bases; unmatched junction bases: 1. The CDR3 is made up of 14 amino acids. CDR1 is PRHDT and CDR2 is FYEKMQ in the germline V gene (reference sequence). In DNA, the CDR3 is TGTGCCAGCAGCCGGGACAGGGGGCCCGGGGAGCTGTTTTTT. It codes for CASSRDRGPGELFF. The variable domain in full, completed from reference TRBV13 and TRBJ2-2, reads AAGVIQSPRHLIKEKRETATLKCYPIPRHDTVYWYQQGPGQDPQFLISFYEKMQSDKGSIPDRFSAQQFSDYHSELNMSSLELGDSALYFCASSRDRGPGELFFGEGSRLTVL.

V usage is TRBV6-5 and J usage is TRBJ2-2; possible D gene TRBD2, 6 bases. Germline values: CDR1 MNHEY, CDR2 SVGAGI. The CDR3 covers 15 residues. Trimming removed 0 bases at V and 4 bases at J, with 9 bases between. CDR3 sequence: CASSYSSGVTGELFF. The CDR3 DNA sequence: TGTGCCAGCAGTTACTCATCGGGGGTCACCGGGGAGCTGTTTTTT.

CDR3 in amino acids: CASSPSKTGVYEQYF. CDR3 nucleotide sequence: TGTGCCAGCAGCCCCTCTAAAACGGGGGTCTACGAGCAGTACTTC. The chain couples TRBV9 to TRBJ2-7; D might be TRBD2 (6 bases). CDR3 length: 15 residues. Per the germline V gene, CDR1 is SGDLS and CDR2 is YYNGEE. Trimming cost V 4 bases and J 3 bases, with 17 bases left between them.

The CDR3 is CASSPIIRDRGPDTQYF. The CDR3 DNA follows: TGTGCCAGCAGTCCTATCATCCGGGACAGGGGCCCGGATACGCAGTATTTT. V gene TRBV4-2 combines with J gene TRBJ2-3, with 10 bases matching TRBD1. The CDR3 covers 17 residues. Germline trimming cut 6 bases from V and 6 bases from J; bases unmatched to any gene: 15. Per germline, CDR1 LGHNA and CDR2 YNFKEQ.

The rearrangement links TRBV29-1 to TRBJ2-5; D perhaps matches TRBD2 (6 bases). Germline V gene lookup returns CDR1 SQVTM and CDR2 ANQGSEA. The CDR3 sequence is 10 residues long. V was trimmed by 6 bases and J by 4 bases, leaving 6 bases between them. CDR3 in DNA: TGCAGCGTGGGAGGAGAGACCCAGTACTTC. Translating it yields CSVGGETQYF.

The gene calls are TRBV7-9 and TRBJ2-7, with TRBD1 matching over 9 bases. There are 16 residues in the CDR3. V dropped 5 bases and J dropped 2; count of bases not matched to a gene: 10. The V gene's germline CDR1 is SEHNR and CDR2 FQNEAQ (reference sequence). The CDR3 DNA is TGTGCCAGCAGCATAAACACAGGGGGCCCCACCTACGAGCAGTACTTC. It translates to CASSINTGGPTYEQYF.

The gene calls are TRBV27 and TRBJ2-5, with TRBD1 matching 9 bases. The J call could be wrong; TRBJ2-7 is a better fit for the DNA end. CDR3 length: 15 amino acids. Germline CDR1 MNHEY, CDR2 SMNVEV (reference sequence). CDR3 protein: CASSHRDRASYEQYF. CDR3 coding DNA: TGTGCCAGCAGTCACCGGGACAGGGCGTCCTACGAGCAGTACTTC.